This TCR beta chain was identified during a study of regulatory T cells in long-lasting Graves disease. Overall study findings and caveats: TCR diversity was lower in persistent than newly diagnosed Graves' disease.

Documented time point: newly diagnosed GD, antithyroid drugs for less than 3 months. Researchers made the TCR library from RNA that was extracted from PBMCs. This clonotype came up many times. Its antigen is not identified. iRepertoire HTBI primers and Arm-PCR of CDR3 regions built TCR beta libraries. Each CDR3 protein is one row after TCRdb ran MiXCR on the multiplex PCR reads. The repertoire holds some 250,000 distinct CDR3 sequences, with around a sixth as singletons. After removal of 3 bases from V and 3 bases from J, the junction contained 0 bases not matched to a gene. CDR3 size: 12 residues. Germline V gene sequence: CDR1 DFQATT, CDR2 SNEGSKA (reference sequence). The sample was also reused in another study, on T cells in Graves' hyperthyroidism and ophthalmopathy.

This TCR was recovered from a woman in her twenties or thirties with Graves disease. Source: peripheral blood mononuclear cells (PBMCs), taken at new diagnosis, from a patient treated with antithyroid drugs. This chain joins TRBV20-1 and TRBJ2-5; 8 positions agree with TRBD2. This chain's CDR3 is CSARGLEETQYF. Here the CDR3 DNA reads TGCAGTGCTAGGGGACTAGAAGAGACCCAGTACTTC.